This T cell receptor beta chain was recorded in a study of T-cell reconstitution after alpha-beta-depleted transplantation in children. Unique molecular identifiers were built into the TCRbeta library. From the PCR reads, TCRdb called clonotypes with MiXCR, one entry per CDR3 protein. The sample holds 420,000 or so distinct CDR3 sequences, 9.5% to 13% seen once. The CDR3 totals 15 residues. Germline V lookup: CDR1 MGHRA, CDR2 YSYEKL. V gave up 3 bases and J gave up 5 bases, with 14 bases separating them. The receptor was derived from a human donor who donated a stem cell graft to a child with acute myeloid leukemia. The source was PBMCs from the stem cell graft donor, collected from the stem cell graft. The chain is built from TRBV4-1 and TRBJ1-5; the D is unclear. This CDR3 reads CASSQGDEAYQPQHF. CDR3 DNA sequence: TGCGCCAGCAGCCAGGGAGACGAGGCGTATCAGCCCCAGCATTTT.